This TCR beta chain was obtained from a study of control samples from healthy donors and cancer patients. This CDR3 has 16 residues. Germline CDR1 is MNHNY and CDR2 is SVGAGI (reference sequence). V was shortened by 8 bases and J by 0 bases, with 16 bases between the two germline ends. Assay: immunoSEQ multiplex PCR; the TCRdb copy retains only in-frame clones and omits some. The sample lists some 25,000 clones, approximately 85% occurring once. The TCR sequence derives from a man aged 55 to 70 with colorectal cancer. This rearrangement joins TRBV6-6 to TRBJ2-2; D call uncertain. The sequencing sample was made of PBMCs. Here the CDR3 reads CASWGWVTSNTGELFF. The CDR3 nucleotides are TGTGCCAGCTGGGGTTGGGTTACCTCGAACACCGGGGAGCTGTTTTTT.